The 29 T cell receptor beta chains listed next were all sequenced from one sample in a study of T-cell reconstitution after alpha-beta-depleted transplantation in children. The authors prepared the TCRbeta library with unique molecular identifiers. TCRdb independently ran MiXCR on the PCR reads; one entry per CDR3 protein. The sample holds 700,000 to 850,000 distinct CDR3 sequences; under 20% are singletons and the top ten take roughly 4.8%. The specimen comprised PBMCs, mostly from graft donor cells, sampled 360 days after TCRalphabeta/CD19-depleted stem cell transplant. Receptors were obtained from a male patient younger than 18 who had a stem cell transplant for acute lymphoblastic leukemia, so the T cells may come from the graft donor.

V gene TRBV5-1 combines with J gene TRBJ2-2; no clear D. CDR1 is SGHRS, CDR2 YFSETQ, per germline. V was clipped by 1 base and J by 6 bases, with 13 bases between them. This CDR3 contains 15 residues. DNA of the CDR3: TGCGCCAGCAGCTTGCTACTGCCCGGAGCCGGGGAGCTGTTTTTT. This encodes CASSLLLPGAGELFF.

V usage is TRBV5-1 and J usage is TRBJ2-7; D may be TRBD2 (5 bases). With 7 bases removed from V and 3 bases from J, the gap between germline ends came to 14 bases. Germline-derived CDR1 and CDR2 are SGHRS and YFSETQ. CDR3 length equals 13 residues. CDR3 loop: CASAEGVVYEQYF. The CDR3 coding sequence is TGCGCCAGCGCTGAGGGAGTGGTCTACGAGCAGTACTTC.

The V call is TRBV7-3, the J call TRBJ2-3; the D gene is possibly TRBD2 (5 bases). V lost 2 bases to trimming and J lost 0 bases, with 18 bases between them. Germline CDR1 is SGHTA and CDR2 is FQGTGA. This CDR3 spans 18 amino acids. The CDR3 bases are TGTGCCAGCAGCTTATGGCCCCACAGCGGATCTAGCACAGATACGCAGTATTTT. This gives the protein CASSLWPHSGSSTDTQYF.

The chain carries TRBV27 and TRBJ2-7, with 12 bases lining up with TRBD2. V lost 5 bases to trimming and J lost 6 bases; unmatched junction nucleotides: 8. The germline gives CDR1 MNHEY, CDR2 SMNVEV (reference sequence). The CDR3 totals 15 residues. CDR3 DNA sequence: TGTGCCAGCAGTCTAGCGGGAGGGCCGTTTCGCGAGCAGTACTTC. Its translation is CASSLAGGPFREQYF.

This clonotype appeared many times. This chain links TRBV2 with TRBJ2-1; D is possibly TRBD1 (6 bases). CDR1 SNHLY and CDR2 FYNNEI come from the germline V gene. Trimming took off 7 bases at V and 11 bases at J, with 12 bases between the two ends. The CDR3 is 11 amino acids. Here the CDR3 reads CASTGQSKQFF. The DNA of the CDR3 is TGTGCCAGCACCGGACAGTCCAAGCAGTTCTTC.

The rearrangement joins TRBV12-3 or TRBV12-4 to TRBJ2-1, with no clear D. CDR3 length equals 15 residues. The ends were cut back, 2 bases at V and 7 bases at J, with 15 bases in the middle. As DNA, the CDR3 is TGTGCCAGCAGTTTACCGTTACCCGGACGGAATGAGCAGTTCTTC. Protein: CASSLPLPGRNEQFF.

This clonotype was observed a few times. This sequence joins TRBV10-3 and TRBJ2-1; 12 nucleotides agree with TRBD2. CDR3 length equals 15 residues. With V trimmed by 6 bases and J by 2 bases, 2 bases remained unmatched. CDR1 and CDR2 (germline): ENHRY, SYGVKD. CDR3 coding DNA: TGTGCCATCAGGACTAGCGGGGGCCCCTACAATGAGCAGTTCTTC. It translates to CAIRTSGGPYNEQFF.

This clonotype was seen more than once but under ten times. Here the CDR3 DNA reads TGTGCCAGCAGCTCGGAACTGTCCCCGGGCTATGAGCAGTTCTTC. Translated, it gives CASSSELSPGYEQFF. This sequence joins TRBV7-9 and TRBJ2-1; D gene ambiguous. The CDR3 sequence is 15 residues long. V was pared by 4 bases and J by 8 bases, with 18 bases between. The V gene's germline CDR1 is SEHNR and CDR2 FQNEAQ (reference sequence).

This clonotype was seen only a few times. The chain carries TRBV5-1 and TRBJ1-2; D is uncertain. The CDR3 has 11 amino acids. V lost 9 bases to trimming and J lost 8 bases, with 14 bases between them. Germline CDR1 is SGHRS and CDR2 is YFSETQ. The CDR3 DNA sequence: TGCGCCATCCGGAGCTTGAAGGGCTACACCTTC. This sequence encodes CAIRSLKGYTF. Using reference TRBV5-1 and TRBJ1-2 for the parts outside the CDR3, the full variable domain is KAGVTQTPRYLIKTRGQQVTLSCSPISGHRSVSWYQQTPGQGLQFLFEYFSETQRNKGNFPGRFSGRQFSNSRSEMNVSTLELGDSALYLCAIRSLKGYTFGSGTRLTVV.

V gene TRBV4-1 combines with J gene TRBJ2-5; D is perhaps TRBD1 (6 bases). The CDR3 runs 15 residues. Trimming pared 0 bases from V and 9 bases from J, leaving 17 bases between. CDR1 is MGHRA and CDR2 is YSYEKL in the germline V gene. The CDR3 nucleotides read TGCGCCAGCAGCCAAGAAGGGACATCTCCAGGGGCCCAGTACTTC. Protein: CASSQEGTSPGAQYF.

The chain combines TRBV5-1 with TRBJ2-5; no reliable D call. The V and J ends lost 0 bases and 5 bases respectively, with 14 bases between them. CDR3 length: 15 amino acids. Germline CDR1 SGHRS, CDR2 YFSETQ. CDR3 sequence: CASSLVYSTRETQYF. CDR3 nucleotide sequence: TGCGCCAGCAGCTTGGTCTACTCTACGAGGGAGACCCAGTACTTC.

DNA for the CDR3: TGTGCCAGCAGCTTCGACCTAGCGGCCGGATCCCATGAGCAGTTCTTC. Translation: CASSFDLAAGSHEQFF. The rearrangement links TRBV7-2 to TRBJ2-1; 7 nucleotides match TRBD2. Germline V CDR1 and CDR2: SGHTA, FQGNSA. The CDR3 length is 16 residues. Trimming removed 3 bases from V and 8 bases from J; junction bases left unmatched: 13.

The V and J genes are TRBV4-1 and TRBJ2-7, with D possibly TRBD2 on 6 matching bases. The CDR3 consists of 14 residues. The germline CDR1 and CDR2 sequences are MGHRA and YSYEKL. Trimming took off 0 bases at V and 3 bases at J, with 9 bases between the two ends. The CDR3 bases are TGCGCCAGCAGCCAAGATCCAGCGGGCTACGAGCAGTACTTC. This translates into CASSQDPAGYEQYF.

This sequence joins TRBV6-5 and TRBJ1-6; D ambiguous. This CDR3 is 16 amino acids long. V lost 6 bases, J lost 6 bases, and 18 bases lay in between. The V gene's germline CDR1 is MNHEY and CDR2 SVGAGI. Here the CDR3 DNA reads TGTGCCAGCAGCTACGGCATACATCGAGTTAATTCACCCCTCCACTTT. It translates to CASSYGIHRVNSPLHF.

This chain links TRBV4-1 with TRBJ2-7; TRBD2 might be the D (5 bases). The V end lost 1 base, the J end lost 1 base, and 14 bases lay between the germline ends. Looked up from germline, CDR1 is MGHRA and CDR2 is YSYEKL. CDR3 size: 16 residues. CDR3 DNA sequence: TGCGCCAGCAGCCAAGTCTTTAGGTTAGCGTCCTACGAGCAGTACTTC. Its protein product is CASSQVFRLASYEQYF.

This clonotype has just a few counts. The rearrangement links TRBV7-9 to TRBJ2-1; D perhaps matches TRBD1 (5 bases). Germline assignment: CDR1 SEHNR and CDR2 FQNEAQ (reference sequence). The ends were cut back, 1 base at V and 8 bases at J, with 12 bases in the middle. This CDR3 contains 14 residues. The DNA of the CDR3 is TGTGCCAGCAGCTTAGGGCAGGGAAGGTATGAGCAGTTCTTC. Translated, it gives CASSLGQGRYEQFF.

This clonotype was found many times. The rearrangement links TRBV5-1 to TRBJ2-7; 10 bases fit TRBD1. The length of the CDR3 is 15 residues. In germline, CDR1 is SGHRS, CDR2 YFSETQ. V shed 4 bases, J shed 0 bases, and the junction held 4 bases outside the gene matches. CDR3 nucleotides: TGCGCCAGCAGCCAAGGGACAGGGGCCTCCTACGAGCAGTACTTC. As protein: CASSQGTGASYEQYF.

The V and J genes are TRBV7-9 and TRBJ2-7; TRBD2 is a possible D gene (5 bases). Between the trimmed V and J ends, which lost 1 base and 1 base, there was a span of 11 bases. The germline gives CDR1 SEHNR, CDR2 FQNEAQ (reference sequence). The CDR3 sequence is 15 residues long. CDR3 sequence reads: CASSLGRVLSYEQYF. The DNA of the CDR3 is TGTGCCAGCAGCTTAGGGCGGGTCCTATCCTACGAGCAGTACTTC.

In this sample, this clonotype turned up a few times. This chain joins TRBV20-1 and TRBJ2-7, with D tentatively TRBD1 or TRBD2 (6 bases each). The CDR3 covers 13 residues. Per germline, CDR1 DFQATT and CDR2 SNEGSKA (reference sequence). Between the trimmed V and J ends, which lost 5 bases and 5 bases, there was a span of 16 bases. CDR3 sequence (DNA): TGCAGTGCTGTCCACAGAAGGGGGGACGAGCAGTACTTC. As protein: CSAVHRRGDEQYF.

The chain uses TRBV29-1 and TRBJ2-1, with 14 bases lining up with TRBD2. V lost 7 bases to trimming and J lost 8 bases; unmatched junction nucleotides: 7. This CDR3 comprises 14 residues. Germline CDR1 reads SQVTM; CDR2 reads ANQGSEA. This chain's CDR3 is CSGLTSGRGDEQFF. The CDR3 coding sequence is TGCAGCGGCCTGACTAGCGGGAGGGGCGATGAGCAGTTCTTC.

This clonotype was seen many times. The gene calls are TRBV6-5 and TRBJ2-1; TRBD1 aligns across 8 bases. Germline V gene lookup returns CDR1 MNHEY and CDR2 SVGAGI. The CDR3 consists of 17 residues. The junction had 13 bases not matched to a gene; V was cut back by 6 bases and J by 3 bases. The DNA of the CDR3 is TGTGCCAGCAGCCTAGACCCGGGACAGGCGAGCTACAATGAGCAGTTCTTC. It is translated as CASSLDPGQASYNEQFF.

This clonotype occurred a few times. The chain recombines TRBV6-1 with TRBJ2-7; maybe TRBD1 (6 bases). The germline CDR1 and CDR2 sequences are MNHNS and SASEGT. V was shortened by 5 bases and J by 2 bases, with 16 bases between the two germline ends. CDR3 length: 15 residues. Here the CDR3 reads CASSLGQLPPYEQYF. The CDR3, as DNA: TGTGCCAGCAGTCTTGGACAGCTTCCCCCCTACGAGCAGTACTTC.

This chain links TRBV7-9 with TRBJ2-1; D is possibly TRBD2 (5 bases). V was shortened by 3 bases and J by 1 base, with 10 bases between the two germline ends. This CDR3 is 15 amino acids long. Per germline, CDR1 SEHNR and CDR2 FQNEAQ (reference sequence). The CDR3 sequence is CASSFGLASYNEQFF. The CDR3 DNA sequence: TGTGCCAGCAGCTTCGGGCTAGCTTCCTACAATGAGCAGTTCTTC.

This rearrangement joins TRBV20-1 to TRBJ1-2; 9 nucleotides match TRBD1. V shed 3 bases and J 8 bases; nucleotides not matched to a gene: 7. The CDR3 length is 13 residues. The germline gives CDR1 DFQATT, CDR2 SNEGSKA (reference sequence). For the CDR3, the DNA is TGCAGTGCTAGCGTGGACAGGGGTCGCGGCTACACCTTC. This encodes CSASVDRGRGYTF.

In this sample, this clonotype turned up a few times. The chain employs TRBV20-1 and TRBJ2-7; the match to TRBD1 covers 7 bases. V lost 5 bases, J lost 4 bases, and 8 bases stayed unmatched. CDR1 and CDR2 from the germline V gene are DFQATT and SNEGSKA (reference sequence). The CDR3 sequence is 13 residues long. The CDR3 spells CSADRDRVYEQYF. For the CDR3, the DNA is TGCAGTGCTGACCGCGACAGGGTATACGAGCAGTACTTC.

This clonotype was found a few times. The chain is built from TRBV6-2 or TRBV6-3 and TRBJ2-5; TRBD2 aligns across 8 bases. The germline V gene has CDR1 MNHEY and CDR2 SVGEGT. V was pared by 6 bases and J by 5 bases, with 5 bases of the junction left unmatched. There are 13 residues in the CDR3. The CDR3: CASRGTSRETQYF. CDR3 bases: TGTGCCAGCAGGGGGACTAGTCGGGAGACCCAGTACTTC.

This clonotype occurred a few times. The CDR3 nucleotides read TGTGCCAGCAGTTCCCCGGACGGCAACTATGGCTACACCTTC. It yields the protein CASSSPDGNYGYTF. The chain recombines TRBV12-3 or TRBV12-4 with TRBJ1-2; no reliable D call. The V gene lost 4 bases and the J gene lost 2 bases, with 11 bases spanning the gap. The CDR3 is made up of 14 amino acids.

This clonotype was observed many times. The chain employs TRBV15 and TRBJ2-7; 7 bases fit TRBD2. From germline, CDR1 is LNHNV and CDR2 YYDKDF (reference sequence). The V and J ends lost 0 bases and 3 bases, in that order; junction bases with no gene match: 11. The CDR3 runs to 17 residues. The CDR3 region has the DNA TGTGCCACCAGCAGAGATCCTGACCCCTTAGCGGGCTACGAGCAGTACTTC. This sequence encodes CATSRDPDPLAGYEQYF.

This clonotype turned up a few times. The chain links TRBV25-1 to TRBJ1-2; D unclear. V was shortened by 3 bases and J by 6 bases, with 17 bases between the two germline ends. Germline CDR1 reads MGHDK; CDR2 reads SYGVNS. This CDR3 is 15 amino acids long. CDR3 sequence (DNA): TGTGCCAGCAGTGAGCCTCCGGCAGGACCGAATGGCTACACCTTC. Translated: CASSEPPAGPNGYTF.